This T cell receptor (beta chain) was found in a study of blood T cell repertoires in COVID-19. On the study more broadly: Samples taken during acute and convalescent COVID-19 were collected in the United States, Italy and Spain. Sources were T cells, B-cell-depleted T cells, or PBMCs; the material itself was cDNA or gDNA.

In the original processing: Estimates of nucleated cell counts were drawn from the amplification of reference gene primers. Sequencing used immunoSEQ multiplex PCR; TCRdb keeps in-frame clones, though not all of them. V, J and clone size derive from that table, while D and trimming were established from the DNA sequence. Here the sample spans a few hundred thousand clones, roughly 90% being singletons. CDR1 is SGHDN, CDR2 FVKESK, per germline. The ends lost 4 bases at V and 5 bases at J; junction bases unmatched: 9. The length of the CDR3 is 15 residues. This clone occurred a few times. The clonotype originates from a woman between 35 and 50 years old who had recovered from COVID-19. The rearrangement joins TRBV14 to TRBJ2-5; 8 bases are a match to TRBD1. Sequencing was carried out using peripheral blood. The CDR3 loop reads CASSLPGQVVETQYF. The CDR3 nucleotides are TGTGCCAGCAGCCTACCGGGACAGGTGGTCGAGACCCAGTACTTC.